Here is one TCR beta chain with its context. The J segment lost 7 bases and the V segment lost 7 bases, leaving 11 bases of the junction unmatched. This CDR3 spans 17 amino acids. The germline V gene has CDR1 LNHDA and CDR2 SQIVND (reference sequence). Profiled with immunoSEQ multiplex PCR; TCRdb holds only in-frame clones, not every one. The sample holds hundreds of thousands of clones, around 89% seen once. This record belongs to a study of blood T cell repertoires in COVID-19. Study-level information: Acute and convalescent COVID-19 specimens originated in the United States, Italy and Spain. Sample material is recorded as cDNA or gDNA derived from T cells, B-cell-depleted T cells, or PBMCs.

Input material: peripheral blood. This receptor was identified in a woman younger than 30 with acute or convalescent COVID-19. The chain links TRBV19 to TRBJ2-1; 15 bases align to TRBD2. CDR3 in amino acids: CASKQRWTSGGENEQFF. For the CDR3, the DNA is TGTGCCAGTAAGCAACGTTGGACTAGCGGGGGGGAAAATGAGCAGTTCTTC.